These 29 T cell receptor beta chains came from one sample sequenced in a study of human T cells and chemical hapten exposure. Regarding time point: patch test 1, 2 weeks after DPC sensitization. Sample treatment: therapeutic diphenylcyclopropenone sensitization with weekly scalp DPC. TCRdb used MiXCR to reprocess the RACE reads, holding one entry per CDR3 protein. The sample has about 57,000 distinct CDR3 sequences, approximately 9.3% seen once. This material consisted of whole blood, taken in connection with sensitization to the hapten diphenylcyclopropenone (DPC). The receptors here all came from a woman in her forties with alopecia areata. Some clones in this sample may be carry-over from other donors' samples.

This clonotype was recorded a few times. The CDR3: CASSWQGGNEQFF. CDR3 nucleotide sequence: TGTGCCAGCAGTTGGCAGGGAGGCAATGAGCAGTTCTTC. The chain employs TRBV28 and TRBJ2-1, with D maybe TRBD2 (6 bases). The CDR3 covers 13 residues. Germline V CDR1 and CDR2: MDHEN, SYDVKM. Trimming took 4 bases from V and 6 from J, leaving 10 bases between them.

This clonotype appeared a few times. V is TRBV27 and J is TRBJ2-7, with 10 positions matching TRBD1. This CDR3 is 16 amino acids long. J gave up 1 base and V 3 bases, and 6 bases lay outside the gene matches. Looked up from germline, CDR1 is MNHEY and CDR2 is SMNVEV (reference sequence). The CDR3 spells CASSLSGQGYSYEQYF. The DNA of the CDR3 is TGTGCCAGCAGTTTGTCGGGACAGGGGTATTCCTACGAGCAGTACTTC.

The table lists this clonotype with a few counts. This chain uses TRBV20-1 with TRBJ2-7; D is perhaps TRBD1 or TRBD2 (5 bases each). The germline gives CDR1 DFQATT, CDR2 SNEGSKA (reference sequence). The V end lost 6 bases, the J end lost 2 bases, and 14 bases lay between the germline ends. The CDR3 consists of 13 residues. The CDR3 region has the DNA TGCAGTGCCCCGAGGGACGTCGCCTACGAGCAGTACTTC. It codes for CSAPRDVAYEQYF.

This clonotype came up many times. The chain combines TRBV15 with TRBJ2-1; 7 positions match TRBD2. Germline CDR1 and CDR2: LNHNV and YYDKDF (reference sequence). V trimming: 6 bases; J trimming: 4 bases; junction bases outside the gene matches: 9. The length of the CDR3 is 15 residues. As DNA, the CDR3 is TGTGCCACCAGTTATAAGCGGGACGGGTACAATGAGCAGTTCTTC. Encoded protein: CATSYKRDGYNEQFF.

This clonotype was counted at least ten times. V is TRBV7-2 and J is TRBJ2-7; perhaps TRBD2 as D (5 bases). The germline V gene encodes CDR1 SGHTA and CDR2 FQGNSA. CDR3 length: 15 amino acids. V lost 5 bases and J lost 5, with 19 bases in between. In DNA form, the CDR3 reads TGTGCCAGCAGCGGCATGGACTTCCAGGCCCACGAGCAGTACTTC. Its protein is CASSGMDFQAHEQYF. Variable domain in full (rest from reference TRBV7-2 and TRBJ2-7): GAGVSQSPSNKVTEKGKDVELRCDPISGHTALYWYRQSLGQGLEFLIYFQGNSAPDKSGLPSDRFSAERTGGSVSTLTIQRTQQEDSAVYLCASSGMDFQAHEQYFGPGTRLTVT.

This clonotype was picked up many times. The rearrangement links TRBV28 to TRBJ1-5; perhaps TRBD1 as D (6 bases). Trimming pared 2 bases from V and 5 bases from J, leaving 13 bases between. The CDR3 is made up of 15 amino acids. In germline, CDR1 is MDHEN, CDR2 SYDVKM. The chain's CDR3 is CASSLGGQGYQPQHF. In nucleotides, the CDR3 is TGTGCCAGCAGTTTAGGAGGGCAGGGGTATCAGCCCCAGCATTTT.

This clonotype was recorded at least ten times. V is TRBV6-1 and J is TRBJ2-1; D call uncertain. Germline loops: CDR1 MNHNS, CDR2 SASEGT. With 8 bases removed from V and 10 bases from J, the gap between germline ends came to 18 bases. CDR3 length: 13 amino acids. The CDR3 coding sequence is TGTGCCAGCGGAGCAGTTCAGCTACAAGAGCAGTTCTTC. Translation gives CASGAVQLQEQFF.

At least ten counts were recorded for this clonotype. Written as DNA, the CDR3 is TGTGCCAGCAGCTGGGGACTAGCGGGGACAGAGACCCAGTACTTC. Translation gives CASSWGLAGTETQYF. The genes are TRBV7-7 and TRBJ2-5; 13 positions match TRBD2. V was clipped by 4 bases and J by 4 bases; unmatched bases: 3. The length of the CDR3 is 15 residues. The germline V gene has CDR1 SSHAT and CDR2 FNYEAQ (reference sequence).

This clonotype came up many times. This chain joins TRBV2 and TRBJ2-7; D is uncertain. The CDR3 runs 11 residues. V was shortened by 5 bases and J by 0 bases, with 2 bases between the two germline ends. Germline loops: CDR1 SNHLY, CDR2 FYNNEI. Here the CDR3 reads CASSHSYEQYF. The CDR3 nucleotides read TGTGCCAGCAGTCACTCCTACGAGCAGTACTTC.

The gene calls are TRBV12-3 or TRBV12-4 and TRBJ1-6; no clear D. The germline V and J ends were trimmed by 3 bases and 7 bases, with 7 bases remaining between them. The CDR3 spans 13 residues. CDR3 sequence reads: CASSLTSNSPLHF. The CDR3 nucleotides read TGTGCCAGCAGTTTGACGTCCAATTCACCCCTCCACTTT.

This clonotype was found a few times. This chain joins TRBV12-3 or TRBV12-4 and TRBJ1-5; D perhaps matches TRBD1 (5 bases). V was clipped by 7 bases and J by 0 bases, with 10 bases between them. The CDR3 has 14 residues. For the CDR3, the DNA is TGTGCCAGCACCCGGGGCGGTAGCAATCAGCCCCAGCATTTT. This translates into CASTRGGSNQPQHF.

This clonotype appeared a few times. The CDR3 region is CSAVGAGSNTEAFF. The DNA for the CDR3 is TGCAGTGCCGTAGGTGCAGGTTCGAACACTGAAGCTTTCTTT. The chain has TRBV20-1 and TRBJ1-1; D gene uncertain. There are 14 residues in the CDR3. In germline, CDR1 is DFQATT, CDR2 SNEGSKA (reference sequence). The V end lost 6 bases, the J end lost 1 base, and 15 bases lay between the germline ends.

V is TRBV6-5 and J is TRBJ1-6, with a weak D call TRBD1 (6 bases). The germline CDR1 and CDR2 sequences are MNHEY and SVGAGI. The CDR3 loop spans 15 amino acids. Trimming removed 2 bases at V and 7 bases at J, with 12 bases between. In DNA, the CDR3 is TGTGCCAGCAGTTACCGGGGGGCACAGAATTCACCCCTCCACTTT. Its translation: CASSYRGAQNSPLHF.

This rearrangement joins TRBV20-1 to TRBJ1-5, with D perhaps matching TRBD1 (5 bases). Germline V gene sequence: CDR1 DFQATT, CDR2 SNEGSKA (reference sequence). The length of the CDR3 is 16 residues. V dropped 4 bases and J dropped 1 base, with 17 bases sitting between them. The CDR3 loop reads CSATPWGGGSNQPQHF. CDR3 in DNA: TGCAGTGCTACCCCCTGGGGGGGAGGCAGCAATCAGCCCCAGCATTTT.

This clonotype occurred many times. The J gene is TRBJ2-5, the V gene TRBV6-1; possible D gene TRBD1, 6 bases. The CDR3 has 16 residues. Germline CDR1 MNHNS, CDR2 SASEGT. V dropped 2 bases and J dropped 1 base, with 14 bases sitting between them. The CDR3 coding sequence is TGTGCCAGCAGTGAAATAGTCGGACAGCCCCAAGAGACCCAGTACTTC. Protein product: CASSEIVGQPQETQYF.

This clonotype was counted ten times or more. Here the CDR3 reads CASSPSQNRNSPLHF. The DNA for the CDR3 is TGTGCCAGCAGCCCCTCACAAAACAGAAATTCACCCCTCCACTTT. The chain employs TRBV7-9 and TRBJ1-6; D is unresolved. Germline CDR1 SEHNR, CDR2 FQNEAQ (reference sequence). This CDR3 spans 15 amino acids. V was cut by 5 bases and J by 7 bases, with 15 bases left in between.

This clonotype occurred a few times. One end of the junction varies from germline; a read error may be responsible. The CDR3 sequence is CASSDMGGRGYLLVF. The CDR3 nucleotides are TGTGCCAGTAGCGATATGGGGGGGCGCGGTTATCTTCTGGTCTTC. The chain is built from TRBV19 and TRBJ2-1; D perhaps matches TRBD2 (7 bases). The germline gives CDR1 LNHDA, CDR2 SQIVND (reference sequence). This CDR3 is 15 amino acids long.

This clonotype was observed many times. This chain connects TRBV28 to TRBJ2-7, with unresolved D. Deletions cut 3 bases from V and 3 bases from J, with 9 bases between. Germline V gene lookup returns CDR1 MDHEN and CDR2 SYDVKM. The CDR3 is made up of 13 amino acids. CDR3: CASSFGQNYEQYF. The DNA for the CDR3 is TGTGCCAGCAGTTTCGGGCAGAACTACGAGCAGTACTTC.

This clonotype has at least ten counts. The J gene is TRBJ2-1, the V gene TRBV12-3 or TRBV12-4, with 8 bases lining up with TRBD2. The CDR3 is made up of 17 amino acids. Trimming removed 5 bases from V and 0 bases from J; junction bases left unmatched: 9. The CDR3 region has the DNA TGTGCCAGCAGTGCCCCGAGCGGGAGCCACTCCTACAATGAGCAGTTCTTC. Its translation is CASSAPSGSHSYNEQFF.

This clonotype was found a few times. This sequence joins TRBV15 and TRBJ2-3; D unresolved. This CDR3 comprises 14 residues. Trimming cost V 0 bases and J 5 bases, with 9 bases left between them. Germline assignment: CDR1 LNHNV and CDR2 YYDKDF (reference sequence). The DNA of the CDR3 is TGTGCCACCAGCAGAGATCGTTTAAGAGATACGCAGTATTTT. It codes for CATSRDRLRDTQYF. Drawing the rest from reference TRBV15 and TRBJ2-3, the complete variable domain is DAMVIQNPRYQVTQFGKPVTLSCSQTLNHNVMYWYQQKSSQAPKLLFHYYDKDFNNEADTPDNFQSRRPNTSFCFLDIRSPGLGDTAMYLCATSRDRLRDTQYFGPGTRLTVL.

This clonotype has ten or more counts. The rearrangement links TRBV7-9 to TRBJ1-2; D is uncertain. The V and J ends lost 4 bases and 7 bases respectively, with 7 bases between them. The CDR3 has 11 residues. Germline V gene data show CDR1 as SEHNR and CDR2 as FQNEAQ (reference sequence). The CDR3 spells CASSSGAGYTF. In DNA form, the CDR3 reads TGTGCCAGCAGCTCCGGTGCTGGCTACACCTTC.

This clonotype came up many times. This sequence joins TRBV27 and TRBJ1-4; TRBD1 agrees at 7 bases. Germline CDR1 and CDR2: MNHEY and SMNVEV (reference sequence). Trimming cost V 6 bases and J 6 bases; bases outside gene matches: 7. CDR3 length equals 14 residues. The CDR3 DNA sequence: TGTGCCAGCAGACAGACAGGGTGGCATGAAAAACTGTTTTTT. Translating gives CASRQTGWHEKLFF. Using reference TRBV27 and TRBJ1-4 for the parts outside the CDR3, the full variable domain is EAQVTQNPRYLITVTGKKLTVTCSQNMNHEYMSWYRQDPGLGLRQIYYSMNVEVTDKGDVPEGYKVSRKEKRNFPLILESPSPNQTSLYFCASRQTGWHEKLFFGSGTQLSVL.

The chain is built from TRBV7-9 and TRBJ2-7; TRBD2 is a possible D gene (6 bases). This CDR3 has 19 amino acids. Germline CDR1 is SEHNR and CDR2 is FQNEAQ (reference sequence). V was cut by 3 bases and J by 0 bases, with 24 bases left in between. CDR3 nucleotide sequence: TGTGCCAGCAGCTTGTTGCCGCCCTTCCTACGGGGGAACTCCTACGAGCAGTACTTC. The encoded protein is CASSLLPPFLRGNSYEQYF.

This clonotype was counted at least ten times. The chain couples TRBV4-1 to TRBJ2-7; 8 nucleotides align to TRBD1. V was clipped by 0 bases and J by 3 bases; unmatched bases: 13. The CDR3 length is 18 residues. The germline gives CDR1 MGHRA, CDR2 YSYEKL. CDR3 protein: CASSQDRGSRTGYYEQYF. CDR3 sequence (DNA): TGCGCCAGCAGCCAAGATAGGGGTTCTCGGACAGGGTACTACGAGCAGTACTTC.

Many counts were recorded for this clonotype. The gene calls are TRBV12-3 or TRBV12-4 and TRBJ2-2; tentatively, D is TRBD1 (5 bases). The CDR3 runs 13 residues. Between the trimmed V and J ends, which lost 2 bases and 7 bases, there was a span of 8 bases. The CDR3 DNA reads TGTGCCAGCAGTTTAAGGGGCTACGGGGAGCTGTTTTTT. Translated: CASSLRGYGELFF.

This clonotype has ten or more counts. V gene TRBV28 combines with J gene TRBJ2-1; the D gene is possibly TRBD1 (5 bases). V was clipped by 2 bases and J by 7 bases, with 12 bases between them. The CDR3 length is 14 residues. Per the germline V gene, CDR1 is MDHEN and CDR2 is SYDVKM. CDR3 region: CASSLSGARNEQFF. CDR3 DNA: TGTGCCAGCAGTTTAAGTGGGGCCCGGAATGAGCAGTTCTTC.

The chain couples TRBV6-1 to TRBJ1-2; TRBD1 aligns across 7 bases. This CDR3 comprises 13 residues. CDR1 and CDR2 from the germline V gene are MNHNS and SASEGT. Losses at the gene ends were 7 bases for V and 7 bases for J; bases not matched to a gene: 9. The DNA of the CDR3 is TGTGCCAGCACCATTGACAGGGAAAGTGGCTACACCTTC. Translated, it gives CASTIDRESGYTF.

This clonotype was counted only a few times. The genes are TRBV29-1 and TRBJ2-7, with D tentatively TRBD2 (5 bases). The V gene lost 6 bases and the J gene lost 2 bases, with 11 bases spanning the gap. The CDR3 runs to 12 residues. Germline V gene lookup returns CDR1 SQVTM and CDR2 ANQGSEA. CDR3 protein: CSVETRAYEQYF. The CDR3 nucleotides read TGCAGCGTGGAAACTAGAGCCTACGAGCAGTACTTC.

At least ten counts were recorded for this clonotype. The chain links TRBV19 to TRBJ1-4, with D unclear. The CDR3 runs 14 residues. CDR1 and CDR2 from the germline V gene are LNHDA and SQIVND (reference sequence). V lost 8 bases and J 11 bases, leaving 21 bases between the germline ends. CDR3 residues: CASGTGVNGGKLFF. As DNA, the CDR3 is TGTGCCAGTGGCACCGGGGTCAACGGTGGGAAACTGTTTTTT.